This TCR beta chain was sequenced for a study of molecular identifiers for immune sequencing clone quantification. After removal of 1 base from V and 2 bases from J, the junction contained 7 bases not matched to a gene. This CDR3 contains 16 residues. CDR1 is MNHEY, CDR2 SMNVEV, per germline (reference sequence). Previously reported methods and listed TCR primers produced the bulk TCR libraries. MiXCR was run by TCRdb on the PCR reads, yielding one entry per CDR3 protein. The table has some 100,000 distinct CDR3 sequences, roughly 38% seen once. CD8+CD4-CCR7+CD45RA+ cells were sorted as naive CD8 T cells.

Sequenced sample: naive CD8+ T cells from blood, with Jurkat cell RNA spiked in. The subset here: FACS-sorted CD8+CD4-CCR7+CD45RA+ naive T cells. V usage is TRBV27 and J usage is TRBJ2-7, with 8 bases matching TRBD2. This clonotype originated in a human donor in good health. Some libraries in this study had Jurkat cell RNA spiked in. The CDR3 nucleotides are TGTGCCAGCAGTTTATTCCCCCAAGCGGGAGCCTACGAGCAGTACTTC. This encodes CASSLFPQAGAYEQYF.